This TCR beta chain was identified during a study of radiotherapy plus CTLA-4 blockade in lung cancer. Whole-study findings and limits: Radiotherapy was combined with ipilimumab, and tumor-derived TCR clones then expanded in blood.

Here immunoSEQ multiplex PCR was the method, and the copy in TCRdb shows in-frame clones only, minus some. The data show roughly 92,000 clones, with around 86% seen just once and approximately 2% held by the top ten. Note on this clone: The antigen is unknown.

CDR1 is LGHNA and CDR2 is YSLEER in the germline V gene. The CDR3 has 13 amino acids. Losses at the gene ends were 3 bases for V and 7 bases for J; bases not matched to a gene: 6. V and J are TRBV4-3 and TRBJ2-7; 7 bases line up with TRBD1. The source was peripheral blood, collected from a patient treated with radiotherapy plus ipilimumab. The sequence came from a human donor with non-small cell lung cancer who had a partial response to radiotherapy plus ipilimumab. The DNA of the CDR3 is TGCGCCAGCAGCCAGCCACAGGGGCGGGAGCAGTACTTC. This codes for CASSQPQGREQYF.